This TCR beta chain was sequenced for a study of shared clonotypes between healthy human individuals. Study outcomes and limitations: Represented diversity, genetic and exposure-history alike, was limited by few donors. Depth of sequencing was expected to influence donor clonotype sharing.

Comments on this clone: What it binds is not known.

The DNA input per sorted-subset replicate PCR was about 190 ng, corresponding to 32,000 or so T cell genomes. Profiled with immunoSEQ multiplex PCR; TCRdb holds only in-frame clones, not every one. Altogether under 2,000,000 clones are present, roughly 95% being singletons, with the ten largest covering around 1%. Naivety among CD8 cells was defined by CD45RO negativity and positive CCR7 selection, thereby excluding terminally differentiated effector memory CD45RA+ cells. There are 17 residues in the CDR3. Germline CDR1 reads MGHRA; CDR2 reads YSYEKL. Trimming left V 2 bases short and J 8 bases short, with 21 bases between.

The receptor was isolated from a young man in good health. This chain connects TRBV4-1 to TRBJ1-4; D is unresolved. The source material was naive CD8+ T cells sorted from blood. CDR3 amino acids: CASSQTVRAGSQEKLFF. Here the CDR3 DNA reads TGCGCCAGCAGCCAAACGGTAAGGGCTGGATCTCAGGAAAAACTGTTTTTT.